Each of the 7 T cell receptor beta chains below was sequenced from the same sample in a study of cytomegalovirus exposure and HLA in healthy donors. A multiplex PCR was run with 60 Vbeta primers and 13 Jbeta primers. Libraries were prepared by immunoSEQ multiplex PCR; TCRdb keeps only in-frame clonotypes and omits some of them. The profile shows about 160,000 clones, 80% to 90% of them singletons. Sequences were obtained from PBMCs. The source is a male donor in good health and CMV-seronegative.

This clone occurred a few times. The chain couples TRBV28 to TRBJ1-5; 7 bases line up with TRBD1. After removal of 0 bases from V and 7 bases from J, the junction contained 6 bases not matched to a gene. Per the germline V gene, CDR1 is MDHEN and CDR2 is SYDVKM. The CDR3 is 15 residues long. For the CDR3, the DNA is TGTGCCAGCAGTTTATGGGGACAGAGAACACAGCCCCAGCATTTT. This codes for CASSLWGQRTQPQHF.

This chain links TRBV7-6 with TRBJ2-6; perhaps TRBD2 as D (5 bases). The germline CDR1 and CDR2 sequences are SGHVS and FNYEAQ. V lost 4 bases and J lost 0, with 10 bases in between. The CDR3 runs to 16 residues. The CDR3 DNA sequence: TGTGCCAGCAGCTCGGGGTCCGTCTCTGGGGCCAACGTCCTGACTTTC. Residues: CASSSGSVSGANVLTF. Full variable domain (remainder filled in from reference TRBV7-6 and TRBJ2-6): GAGVSQSPRYKVTKRGQDVALRCDPISGHVSLYWYRQALGQGPEFLTYFNYEAQQDKSGLPNDRFSAERPEGSISTLTIQRTEQRDSAMYRCASSSGSVSGANVLTFGAGSRLTVL.

There are a few counts of this clone. Mismatch with germline at one junction end may stem from a read error. The chain carries TRBV7-9 and TRBJ2-7, with D possibly TRBD1 on 6 matching bases. The germline CDR1 and CDR2 sequences are SEHNR and FQNEAQ (reference sequence). The CDR3 consists of 11 residues. The CDR3 DNA sequence: TGTGCCAGCAGCTTAGAGGGGGATCCAGACTTC. Residues: CASSLEGDPDF.

The V gene is TRBV19, the J gene TRBJ1-2; 7 positions match TRBD1. The V segment lost 5 bases and the J segment 2 bases; nucleotides outside the gene matches: 2. This CDR3 is built from 13 residues. Per germline, CDR1 LNHDA and CDR2 SQIVND (reference sequence). The CDR3 DNA follows: TGTGCCAGTAGTGACAGGGCGAACTATGGCTACACCTTC. The encoded protein is CASSDRANYGYTF.

The chain employs TRBV7-2 and TRBJ1-5; D is possibly TRBD1 (6 bases). V lost 5 bases and J 6 bases, leaving 14 bases between the germline ends. This CDR3 has 14 residues. Germline V CDR1 and CDR2: SGHTA, FQGNSA. The CDR3 region has the DNA TGTGCCAGCAGCCCAACAGGGTCGAGTCAGCCCCAGCATTTT. Translation gives CASSPTGSSQPQHF.

The chain recombines TRBV5-1 with TRBJ2-3; a weak D match, TRBD1 (5 bases). V gave up 4 bases and J gave up 1 base, with 16 bases separating them. Germline loops: CDR1 SGHRS, CDR2 YFSETQ. The CDR3 has 16 residues. The CDR3 DNA follows: TGCGCCAGCAGCCCAGGGCAGCTATGGGGCACAGATACGCAGTATTTT. Translating gives CASSPGQLWGTDTQYF.

About this clone itself: One end of the junction varies from germline; a read error may be responsible. V is TRBV5-6 and J is TRBJ1-1, with TRBD1 identical over 8 bases. The CDR3 totals 15 residues. The germline V gene has CDR1 SGHDT and CDR2 YYEEEE. The DNA of the CDR3 is TGTACCAGCAGCTTGGCCGGGACAGGAGAGACTGAAGCTTTCTTT. Protein sequence: CTSSLAGTGETEAFF. Looking up the rest from reference TRBV5-6 and TRBJ1-1 gives the full variable domain: DAGVTQSPTHLIKTRGQQVTLRCSPKSGHDTVSWYQQALGQGPQFIFQYYEEEERQRGNFPDRFSGHQFPNYSSELNVNALLLGDSALYLCTSSLAGTGETEAFFGQGTRLTVV.